This T cell receptor beta chain was documented in a study of CD8 T cells in Susac syndrome. In regard to this clonotype: Its specificity is unknown.

Study-level findings and limits: In Susac syndrome, CD8+ expansion was highest in TEMRA and active disease.

With random hexamers, roughly 0.45 to 1 ug RNA was reverse transcribed. One entry per CDR3 protein, called by TCRdb with MiXCR from the immunoSEQ multiplex PCR reads. The table has 100,000 to 150,000 distinct CDR3 sequences, around 96% seen once. CDR1 is SGDLS and CDR2 is YYNGEE in the germline V gene. Trimming shortened V by 0 bases and J by 5 bases, and 14 bases separated the two germline ends. The CDR3 is 15 amino acids. The sample taken for sequencing was CD8+ T cells from PBMCs. This receptor was identified in a human donor with Susac syndrome. The chain employs TRBV9 and TRBJ2-5, with D perhaps being TRBD1 or TRBD2 (5 bases each). CDR3 nucleotide sequence: TGTGCCAGCAGCGTAGGGGACCAGCCAGGGGAGACCCAGTACTTC. This translates into CASSVGDQPGETQYF.